This paragraph covers one T cell receptor beta chain sequence. The CDR3 spans 13 residues. V lost 5 bases and J lost 0, with 10 bases in between. Germline V CDR1 and CDR2: SQVTM, ANQGSEA. CD4+ cells were split into CD45RA+ naive and CD45RA-negative memory subsets. The sorted-subset replicate PCRs were given 200 ng DNA, which is 25,000 to 35,000 T cell genomes. The assay was immunoSEQ multiplex PCR, and TCRdb's table has in-frame clones only and misses some. This sample has 400,000 to 600,000 clones, with more than 95% found just once. These data belong to a study of shared clonotypes between healthy human individuals.

This sequence was found in a woman younger than 45 in good health. Sequenced input: naive CD4+ T cells sorted from blood. Subset meaning: CD45RA+ positively selected. The gene calls are TRBV29-1 and TRBJ1-2; D is perhaps TRBD1 (5 bases). The CDR3 region has the DNA TGCAGCGTTTTGGGGGAAGCTAACTATGGCTACACCTTC. It translates to CSVLGEANYGYTF.